This T cell receptor beta chain emerged from a study of cytomegalovirus exposure and HLA in healthy donors. Overall study results and limits: A subsequent analysis found that TCR clusters from the first cohort also tended to co-occur in the 110 or so validation repertoires, with 90% to 95% of cluster scores above 0.

Unmatched junction bases numbered 6, after V lost 8 bases and J lost 2 bases. Germline lookup yields CDR1 LNHDA and CDR2 SQIVND (reference sequence). The length of the CDR3 is 14 residues. As concerns this clone: The target antigen is unknown.

Sequenced by immunoSEQ multiplex PCR; TCRdb stores in-frame clones only, minus some. Among approximately 82,000 clones, 85% to 95% were seen once, and the ten largest hold 0.6% to 0.7%. The clonotype comes from a woman younger than 30 in good health and CMV-seronegative. Sequenced material: PBMCs. The genes are TRBV19 and TRBJ2-7, with 10 bases that match TRBD1. The chain's CDR3 is CASSEGQGAYEQYF. The CDR3, as DNA: TGTGCCAGTTCCGAAGGACAGGGGGCCTACGAGCAGTACTTC.